This T cell receptor beta chain was observed in a study of blood T cell repertoires in COVID-19. CDR3 size: 13 residues. The V gene's germline CDR1 is LNHDA and CDR2 SQIVND (reference sequence). Trimming cost V 5 bases and J 3 bases, with 10 bases left between them. The repertoire was sequenced with immunoSEQ multiplex PCR; TCRdb's copy has only in-frame clones and lacks some. Of 130,000 to 150,000 clones in the sample, around 81% were seen once. The sample consisted of peripheral blood. The rearrangement links TRBV19 to TRBJ1-1; D remains ambiguous. The origin of this receptor is a human donor with acute or convalescent COVID-19. The donor label of this sample is uncertain. The CDR3 is CASSSSDHTEAFF. The DNA for the CDR3 is TGTGCCAGTAGTTCTAGCGATCACACTGAAGCTTTCTTT.